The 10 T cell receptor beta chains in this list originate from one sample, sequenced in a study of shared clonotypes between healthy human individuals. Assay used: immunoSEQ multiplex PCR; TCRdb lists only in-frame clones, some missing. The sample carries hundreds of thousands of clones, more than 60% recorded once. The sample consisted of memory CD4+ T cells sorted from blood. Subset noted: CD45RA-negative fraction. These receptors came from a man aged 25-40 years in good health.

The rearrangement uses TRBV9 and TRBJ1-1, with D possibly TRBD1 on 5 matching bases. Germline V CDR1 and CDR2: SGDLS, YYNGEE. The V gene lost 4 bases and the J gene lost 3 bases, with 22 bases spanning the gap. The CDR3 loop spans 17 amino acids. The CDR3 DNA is TGTGCCAGCAGCCCGGCTTGGGCAGGGTCTCGGTACACTGAAGCTTTCTTT. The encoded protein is CASSPAWAGSRYTEAFF.

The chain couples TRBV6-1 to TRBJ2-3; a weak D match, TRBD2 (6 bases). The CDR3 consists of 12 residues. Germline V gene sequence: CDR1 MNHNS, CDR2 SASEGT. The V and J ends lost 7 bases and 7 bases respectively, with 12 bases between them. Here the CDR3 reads CASNRAGHTQYF. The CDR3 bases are TGTGCCAGCAATCGCGCGGGGCATACGCAGTATTTT.

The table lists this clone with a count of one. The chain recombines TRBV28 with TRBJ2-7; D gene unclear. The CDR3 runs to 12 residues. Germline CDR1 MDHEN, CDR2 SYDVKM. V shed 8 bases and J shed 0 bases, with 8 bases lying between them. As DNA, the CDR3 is TGTGCCAGCCTCACCAGCTCCTACGAGCAGTACTTC. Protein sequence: CASLTSSYEQYF.

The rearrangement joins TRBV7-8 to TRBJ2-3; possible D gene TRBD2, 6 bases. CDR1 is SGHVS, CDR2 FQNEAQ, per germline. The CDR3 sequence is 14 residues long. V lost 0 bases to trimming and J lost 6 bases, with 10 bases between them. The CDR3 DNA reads TGTGCCAGCAGCTTAGCGCTAGCGCCCGATACGCAGTATTTT. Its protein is CASSLALAPDTQYF.

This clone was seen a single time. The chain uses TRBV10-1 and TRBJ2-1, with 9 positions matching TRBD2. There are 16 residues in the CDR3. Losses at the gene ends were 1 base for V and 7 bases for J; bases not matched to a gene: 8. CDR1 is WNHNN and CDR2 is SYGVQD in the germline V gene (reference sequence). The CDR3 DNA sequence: TGCGCCAGCAGTGAGTATCTAGGACTAGCGAAGAATGAGCAGTTCTTC. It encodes CASSEYLGLAKNEQFF.

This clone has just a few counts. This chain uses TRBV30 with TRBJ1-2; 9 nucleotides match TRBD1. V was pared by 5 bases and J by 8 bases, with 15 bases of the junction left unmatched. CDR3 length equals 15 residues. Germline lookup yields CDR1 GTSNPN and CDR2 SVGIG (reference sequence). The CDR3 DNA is TGTGCCTGGGCCTATCCAGGACAGGGGATGAGCGGCTACACCTTC. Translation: CAWAYPGQGMSGYTF.

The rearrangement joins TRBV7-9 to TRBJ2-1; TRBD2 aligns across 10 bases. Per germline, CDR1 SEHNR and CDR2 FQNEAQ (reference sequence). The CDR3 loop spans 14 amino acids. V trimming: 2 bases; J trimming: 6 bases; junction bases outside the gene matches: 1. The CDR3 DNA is TGTGCCAGCAGCTTAACTAGCGGGACCAATGAGCAGTTCTTC. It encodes CASSLTSGTNEQFF.

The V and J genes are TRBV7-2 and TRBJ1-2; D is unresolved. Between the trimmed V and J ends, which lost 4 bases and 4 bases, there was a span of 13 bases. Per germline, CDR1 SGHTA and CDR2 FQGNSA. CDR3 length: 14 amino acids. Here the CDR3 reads CASSWRRQIYGYTF. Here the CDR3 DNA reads TGTGCCAGCAGCTGGCGCAGGCAAATCTATGGCTACACCTTC.

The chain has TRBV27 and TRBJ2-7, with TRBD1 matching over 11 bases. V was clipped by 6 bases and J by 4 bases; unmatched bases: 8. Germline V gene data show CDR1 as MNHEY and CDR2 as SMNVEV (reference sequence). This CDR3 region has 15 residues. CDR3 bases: TGTGCCAGCAGCAAAAGGGGACAGGGGGGATACGAGCAGTACTTC. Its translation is CASSKRGQGGYEQYF.

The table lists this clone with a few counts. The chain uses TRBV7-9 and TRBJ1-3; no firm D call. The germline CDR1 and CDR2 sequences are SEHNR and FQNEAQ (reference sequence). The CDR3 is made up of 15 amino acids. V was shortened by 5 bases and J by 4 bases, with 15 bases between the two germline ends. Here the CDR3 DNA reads TGTGCCAGCAGCCCTCCCTCGGGCCCCGGAAACACCATATATTTT. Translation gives CASSPPSGPGNTIYF.